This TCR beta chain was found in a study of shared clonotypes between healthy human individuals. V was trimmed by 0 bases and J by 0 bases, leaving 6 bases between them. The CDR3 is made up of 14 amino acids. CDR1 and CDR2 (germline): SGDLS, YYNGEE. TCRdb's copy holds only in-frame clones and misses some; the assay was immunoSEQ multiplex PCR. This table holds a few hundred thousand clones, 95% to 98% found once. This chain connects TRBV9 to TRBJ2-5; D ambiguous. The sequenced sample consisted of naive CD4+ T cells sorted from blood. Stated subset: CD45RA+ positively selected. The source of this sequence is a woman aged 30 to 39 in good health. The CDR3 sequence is CASSVGNNQETQYF. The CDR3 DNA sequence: TGTGCCAGCAGCGTAGGGAACAACCAAGAGACCCAGTACTTC.